This T cell receptor beta chain was sequenced in a study of OX40 agonist ivuxolimab in advanced cancers. Findings of the study overall: Compared with others, partial responders at 0.1-3.0 mg/kg displayed clonal expansion among the lowest.

About this clone: Antigen unknown.

The V segment lost 5 bases and the J segment 3 bases; nucleotides outside the gene matches: 7. This CDR3 has 13 residues. Germline CDR1 and CDR2: GTSNPN and SVGIG (reference sequence). Generated by immunoSEQ multiplex PCR, the TCRdb table keeps only in-frame clones and is missing some. Of roughly 76,000 clones listed, 88% are singletons. The TCR originated in an adult with an advanced solid tumor such as melanoma, head and neck, liver or kidney cancer. This rearrangement joins TRBV30 to TRBJ2-7; 7 bases are shared with TRBD1. Sequenced here: CD4+ or CD8+ T cells sorted from blood, sampled in a trial of the OX40 agonist ivuxolimab. CDR3 loop: CAWSGGNGYEQYF. In DNA form, the CDR3 reads TGTGCCTGGTCAGGGGGAAATGGCTACGAGCAGTACTTC.